The 5 T cell receptor beta chains in this list originate from one sample, sequenced in a study of T cell responses to AZD1222 COVID-19 vaccine. TCRdb's table, derived via immunoSEQ multiplex PCR, lists solely in-frame clones and lacks some. The sample gives 150,000 or so clones, over 90% of which show up once; roughly 3.6% is in the top ten. The sequenced sample was peripheral blood, obtained 28 days after the second AZD1222 dose. The receptors shown here come from an adult who received the AZD1222 COVID-19 vaccine.

About this clone itself: An end of the junction does not agree with germline; a read error may underlie this. The chain employs TRBV5-8 and TRBJ2-3; TRBD2 is a possible D gene (6 bases). The CDR3 covers 13 residues. The germline V gene encodes CDR1 SGHTS and CDR2 YDEGEE. The CDR3 loop is CASSFPQTGTGNF. CDR3 nucleotide sequence: TGTGCCAGCAGCTTCCCCCAGACGGGGACTGGGAATTTT.

CDR3 coding DNA: TGTGCCAGCAGTGATGGGGGGCAGGGTGAAAAACTGTTTTTT. Protein sequence: CASSDGGQGEKLFF. J is TRBJ1-4 and V is TRBV25-1; D is possibly TRBD1 (6 bases). CDR3 size: 14 residues. Per germline, CDR1 MGHDK and CDR2 SYGVNS. V gave up 3 bases and J gave up 7 bases, with 12 bases separating them.

The chain has TRBV6-2 or TRBV6-3 and TRBJ2-7; unclear D gene. The CDR3 totals 13 residues. Germline V gives CDR1 MNHEY, CDR2 SVGEGT. The ends were cut back, 6 bases at V and 4 bases at J, with 13 bases in the middle. This CDR3 reads CASSNLRGYEQYF. The CDR3 bases are TGTGCCAGCAGCAATCTCCGCGGTTACGAGCAGTACTTC.

The rearrangement uses TRBV11-3 and TRBJ2-1, with TRBD2 matching over 8 bases. This CDR3 has 16 amino acids. Germline V gene lookup returns CDR1 SGHNT and CDR2 YENEEA. V shed 5 bases, J shed 4 bases, and the junction held 10 bases outside the gene matches. The CDR3 sequence is CASSPGSSGLYNEQFF. Written as DNA, the CDR3 is TGTGCCAGCAGCCCCGGCTCTAGCGGGTTGTACAATGAGCAGTTCTTC.

This chain connects TRBV29-1 to TRBJ1-2; 10 nucleotides agree with TRBD1. Germline V gene lookup returns CDR1 SQVTM and CDR2 ANQGSEA. This CDR3 spans 13 amino acids. Trimming cost V 3 bases and J 8 bases; bases outside gene matches: 6. CDR3 nucleotides: TGCAGCGTTGACACGGGACAGGGGTTAGGCTACACCTTC. The encoded protein is CSVDTGQGLGYTF. Combining the CDR3 with reference TRBV29-1 and TRBJ1-2 gives the whole variable domain SAVISQKPSRDICQRGTSLTIQCQVDSQVTMMFWYRQQPGQSLTLIATANQGSEATYESGFVIDKFPISRPNLTFSTLTVSNMSPEDSSIYLCSVDTGQGLGYTFGSGTRLTVV.